This TCR beta chain was observed in a study of tumor-infiltrating lymphocytes in localized non-small cell lung cancer (dated by TCRdb to the early 2020s). Study-wide context: Several histologies were represented in the cohort, which also included both smokers and never-smokers as well as patients whose samples were collected after neoadjuvant chemotherapy. Each patient provided resected tumor tissue plus uninvolved lung tissue from the same patient, with the uninvolved lung tissue described as non-adjacent to the tumor. TCR sequencing was one of several integrated assays, alongside flow cytometry, multiplex immunofluorescence, RNA-seq, exome sequencing and proteomics, applied to the same patients. The overall ICON cohort comprised fewer than 170 surgical patients with localized non-small cell lung cancer whose tumors were resected. The paired tumor versus uninvolved lung comparison of immunoSEQ T-cell fraction included under 60 patients. The study at large found these results: The TCR-derived T-cell fraction showed no difference between the flow cytometry-defined immunotypes IM1 (good prognosis) and IM2 (poor prognosis). Assay coverage varied across patients depending on available tissue quantity, so only a subset of the cohort had TCR sequencing. Consistent with immunofluorescence CD3 counts, TCRbeta sequencing supported greater T cell infiltration in tumors than in uninvolved lung tissue. Because different assays used different pieces of the same tissue, intratumor heterogeneity could not be separated from technical variation.

Patient enrollment in ICON started in the first half of 2016, and the final patient was enrolled in the second half of 2018. In a subcohort of approximately 76 patients, fresh tumor and matched uninvolved tissue were collected for in-depth immune analyses, with TCR sequencing among those analyses. DNA for TCR sequencing was isolated from bulk tissue, and no cell sorting was done. The immunoSEQ assay used for TCR sequencing gave the T-cell fraction in both tumor and uninvolved lung tissue. From the authors' description of their analysis: For survival analysis, patients were split into high (upper tertile) and low (lower two tertiles) T-cell fraction groups and compared by log-rank test. Paired tumor versus uninvolved lung differences in T-cell fraction were tested with a signed-rank test. The immuneACCESS repertoire file appears here via TCRdb, limited to in-frame rearrangements. These files lack a portion of the clones; in checked studies, under half of the deficit traces to unresolved V genes, and the cause of the others is not known. V and J calls and clone size are as listed in that table; D and trimming were resolved from the DNA. Recorded for this sample are 15,000 to 20,000 clones; 75% to 85% of them occurred a single time. The top ten hold around 10% of the sample.

A remark on this clone: The specificity of this receptor is unknown. Base-call qualities are not available, and no considerably larger clone is one nucleotide away.

Sample: uninvolved lung tissue not adjacent to the tumor. The clonotype originates from a human donor with non-small cell lung cancer.

Here the CDR3 is given as CASSIEKGVHNEQFF. The sequenced DNA is TGTGCCAGTAGTATAGAGAAGGGAGTCCACAATGAGCAGTTCTTC. The chain couples TRBV19 to TRBJ2-1; perhaps TRBD2 is the D gene, with 5 bases matching. CDR1 and CDR2, per the germline V gene (reference sequence), are LNHDA and SQIVND. V and J lose 0 bases and 5 bases, and a span of 11 bases separates them. The CDR3 goes from the cysteine to the phenylalanine over 15 residues. The retained sequence is limited to the CDR3, 45 bases, with the frame set at the first base.